The subject of this entry is one TCR beta chain. The antigen is not known. The record originates from a study of T cells in Graves' hyperthyroidism and ophthalmopathy. Clinical Activity Scores of at least 3, NOSPECS grades of at least 4 and durations under 3 months characterized ophthalmopathy patients. It was uncontrolled infection, other autoimmune disease, pregnancy or lactation that excluded patients. Using RNA transcripts as the source, TCR beta CDR3 regions were amplified. The HTBI primer set drove a first-round RT-PCR of the TCR CDR3. TCRdb reprocessed the multiplex PCR reads with MiXCR, giving one entry per CDR3 protein. The sample includes about 350,000 distinct CDR3 sequences, over 15% of them seen just once. Study-wide points: Most expanded thyroid clonotypes above 0.001 also appeared in blood.

Trimming took off 7 bases at V and 5 bases at J, with 11 bases between the two ends. This CDR3 region has 12 residues. CDR1 is MDHEN, CDR2 SYDVKM, per germline. Sequenced material: blood. The gene calls are TRBV28 and TRBJ1-1; D ambiguous. This sequence originates from a woman aged 40 to 49 with Graves' ophthalmopathy. The CDR3 DNA reads TGTGCCAGCACAAGGTCGGGAACTGAAGCTTTCTTT. This translates into CASTRSGTEAFF.